What follows is one TCR beta chain and its context. Authors' processing steps: Counts of nucleated cells, estimated from reference gene primer amplification, were obtained. The protocol was immunoSEQ multiplex PCR, while the TCRdb copy is restricted to in-frame clones and leaves out a portion. V and J calls and clone size are as listed in that table; D and trimming were resolved from the DNA. The table lists about 220,000 clones, around 88% of them singletons. This record belongs to a study of blood T cell repertoires in COVID-19. Study-level background: Material from acute and convalescent COVID-19 was sourced from the United States, Italy and Spain. Sources were T cells, B-cell-depleted T cells, or PBMCs; the material itself was cDNA or gDNA.

The junction had 5 bases not matched to a gene; V was cut back by 3 bases and J by 2 bases. CDR3 length: 16 amino acids. The germline V gene has CDR1 KGHDR and CDR2 SFDVKD. The sequenced sample consisted of PBMCs or T cells enriched from blood (not recorded which). The TCR sequence derives from a woman in her thirties or forties with acute COVID-19. The chain combines TRBV24-1 with TRBJ2-3, with 9 bases aligning to TRBD2. The CDR3 nucleotides read TGTGCCACCAGTGATCCGCTAGCGGGAATCACAGATACGCAGTATTTT. It codes for CATSDPLAGITDTQYF.